This T cell receptor beta chain was sequenced in a study of type 1 regulatory T cells. In its sample, this clonotype was seen a few times. Its antigen is currently unknown. Whole-study findings and limits: Compared with non-Tr1 cells, Tr1 cells showed a narrower TCR repertoire.

This CDR3 is built from 14 residues. The germline CDR1 and CDR2 sequences are LNHDA and SQIVND (reference sequence). Between the trimmed V and J ends, which lost 4 bases and 1 base, there was a span of 8 bases. TCRdb re-analysed the reads in MiXCR, keeping a single row per CDR3 protein. The top ten clones hold under 8.5% of a sample with 60,000 to 75,000 distinct CDR3 sequences, roughly 20% of them seen once. The source material was cultured type 1 regulatory T (Tr1) cells, either the whole culture or a sorted fraction (not recorded which). The chain has TRBV19 and TRBJ1-3; D uncertain. This clonotype was sampled from a human donor in good health. CDR3 amino acids: CASSTRSSGNTIYF. CDR3 nucleotides: TGTGCCAGTAGTACGAGGAGTTCTGGAAACACCATATATTTT.